The 15 T cell receptor beta chains in this list originate from one sample, sequenced in a study of T-cell memory formation after mild COVID-19. Each CDR3 protein is one row after TCRdb ran MiXCR on the 5' RACE reads. Here the sample spans some 600,000 distinct CDR3 sequences, 15% to 20% being singletons. The sequencing input was PBMCs or a T cell subset sorted from them (not recorded which). Receptors were obtained from an adult woman who had mild COVID-19 (a few samples of this study predate the infection). Cell type and time point are not known.

On this clonotype: At one end, the junction sequence differs from germline, possibly due to a read error. The rearrangement joins TRBV7-7 to TRBJ1-1; no reliable D call. This CDR3 spans 13 amino acids. Germline V gene data show CDR1 as SSHAT and CDR2 as FNYEAQ (reference sequence). In nucleotides, the CDR3 is TGTGCTAGCAGCTTAGCCACGAACACTGAAGCTTTCTTT. The encoded protein is CASSLATNTEAFF.

This clonotype was recorded many times. The rearrangement joins TRBV7-2 to TRBJ2-7, with 12 bases aligning to TRBD2. Germline V lookup: CDR1 SGHTA, CDR2 FQGNSA. The J segment lost 5 bases and the V segment lost 3 bases, leaving 5 bases of the junction unmatched. The CDR3 is made up of 15 amino acids. The CDR3 bases are TGTGCCAGCAGCTTGGAACTAGCGGGGGGCAACGAGCAGTACTTC. This gives the protein CASSLELAGGNEQYF. Supplemented by reference TRBV7-2 and TRBJ2-7, the full variable domain reads GAGVSQSPSNKVTEKGKDVELRCDPISGHTALYWYRQSLGQGLEFLIYFQGNSAPDKSGLPSDRFSAERTGGSVSTLTIQRTQQEDSAVYLCASSLELAGGNEQYFGPGTRLTVT.

This clonotype was counted only a few times. V gene TRBV7-8 combines with J gene TRBJ1-6, with D perhaps TRBD1 (6 bases). The germline gives CDR1 SGHVS, CDR2 FQNEAQ. V was pared by 3 bases and J by 9 bases, with 18 bases between. The CDR3 totals 16 residues. This CDR3 reads CASSFNQDSVFSPLHF. In DNA form, the CDR3 reads TGTGCCAGCAGCTTTAATCAGGACAGCGTGTTTTCACCCCTCCACTTT.

V and J are TRBV12-3 or TRBV12-4 and TRBJ1-2, with D perhaps matching TRBD1 (5 bases). The CDR3 is made up of 14 amino acids. V gave up 1 base and J gave up 7 bases, with 13 bases separating them. In DNA, the CDR3 is TGTGCCAGCAGTTTAGGACAGCAACCCGTTGGCTACACCTTC. Protein sequence: CASSLGQQPVGYTF.

The chain's CDR3 is CASSFSSPRVGGELFF. CDR3 in DNA: TGTGCCAGCAGCTTTTCAAGCCCCAGGGTCGGCGGGGAGCTGTTTTTT. This sequence joins TRBV5-7 and TRBJ2-2, with D maybe TRBD1 (5 bases). TRBV5-7 is placed among ORFs of uncertain function. With 2 bases removed from V and 7 bases from J, the gap between germline ends came to 18 bases. The CDR3 sequence is 16 residues long.

V gene TRBV20-1 combines with J gene TRBJ1-2, with a tentative D call TRBD1 (5 bases). This CDR3 spans 10 amino acids. CDR1 DFQATT and CDR2 SNEGSKA come from the germline V gene (reference sequence). V lost 7 bases and J 5 bases, leaving 8 bases between the germline ends. CDR3 in DNA: TGCAGTGTCAGGGAATATGGCTACACCTTC. It specifies CSVREYGYTF.

This clonotype was picked up a small number of times. V gene TRBV7-9 combines with J gene TRBJ1-1; TRBD1 matches at 7 bases. J gave up 0 bases and V 4 bases, and 5 bases lay outside the gene matches. Germline values: CDR1 SEHNR, CDR2 FQNEAQ (reference sequence). This CDR3 is built from 15 residues. The CDR3 region has the DNA TGTGCCAGCAGCTCCGCGACAGGGATGAACACTGAAGCTTTCTTT. Protein: CASSSATGMNTEAFF. Looking up the rest from reference TRBV7-9 and TRBJ1-1 gives the full variable domain: DTGVSQNPRHKITKRGQNVTFRCDPISEHNRLYWYRQTLGQGPEFLTYFQNEAQLEKSRLLSDRFSAERPKGSFSTLEIQRTEQGDSAMYLCASSSATGMNTEAFFGQGTRLTVV.

V gene TRBV7-9 combines with J gene TRBJ2-3; 8 nucleotides align to TRBD1. In germline, CDR1 is SEHNR, CDR2 FQNEAQ (reference sequence). The CDR3 loop spans 17 amino acids. Trimming at V came to 1 base and at J to 6 bases, leaving 12 bases not matched to a gene. CDR3: CASSLGGPQGASDTQYF. CDR3 DNA sequence: TGTGCCAGCAGCTTAGGCGGGCCCCAGGGGGCGTCCGATACGCAGTATTTT.

This clonotype was seen just once. This sequence joins TRBV2 and TRBJ2-7, with D perhaps being TRBD1 or TRBD2 (5 bases each). V was cut by 2 bases and J by 6 bases, with 11 bases left in between. The CDR3 length is 13 residues. The V gene's germline CDR1 is SNHLY and CDR2 FYNNEI. CDR3 in amino acids: CASSEPGTREQYF. Here the CDR3 DNA reads TGTGCCAGCAGTGAACCAGGGACCCGCGAGCAGTACTTC.

The J gene is TRBJ2-3, the V gene TRBV25-1, with 9 nucleotides matching TRBD1. CDR1 is MGHDK, CDR2 SYGVNS, per germline. The CDR3 has 15 amino acids. Trimming took 4 bases from V and 5 from J; bases not matched to a gene: 7. CDR3 sequence (DNA): TGTGCCAGCAGTGGTGGACAGGGGAAAGGAGATACGCAGTATTTT. Its translation is CASSGGQGKGDTQYF.

Only a few counts were recorded for this clonotype. This chain connects TRBV7-6 to TRBJ2-5, with TRBD2 matching 10 bases. Germline V gives CDR1 SGHVS, CDR2 FNYEAQ. After removal of 0 bases from V and 4 bases from J, the junction contained 8 bases not matched to a gene. The CDR3 runs to 17 residues. CDR3 DNA sequence: TGTGCCAGCAGCTTAGCGATAATTGCTAGCGGGGGAGAGACCCAGTACTTC. It encodes CASSLAIIASGGETQYF.

This clonotype was seen a few times. The CDR3, as DNA: TGCGCCAGCAGCTCTTCCGGGACCCTTCTAAATGAGCAGTTCTTC. Protein product: CASSSSGTLLNEQFF. The chain couples TRBV5-1 to TRBJ2-1; D is tentatively TRBD1 or TRBD2 (5 bases each). The CDR3 runs to 15 residues. Trimming stripped 3 bases from V and 7 bases from J, with 17 bases between. Germline V gene lookup returns CDR1 SGHRS and CDR2 YFSETQ.

The CDR3 DNA sequence: TGTGCCAGCAGACTAGGGGACTCTGGGGCCAACGTCCTGACTTTC. Encoded protein: CASRLGDSGANVLTF. The rearrangement uses TRBV6-5 and TRBJ2-6, with D perhaps TRBD1 or TRBD2 (5 bases each). This CDR3 has 15 residues. Trimming removed 6 bases from V and 0 bases from J, with 9 bases in between. The germline V gene has CDR1 MNHEY and CDR2 SVGAGI.

The chain carries TRBV5-5 and TRBJ2-5, with D maybe TRBD1 (5 bases). This CDR3 contains 15 residues. The germline V gene encodes CDR1 SGHKS and CDR2 YYEKEE (reference sequence). The V end was cut by 1 base, the J end by 5 bases, with 15 bases between. The DNA for the CDR3 is TGTGCCAGCAGCTTGCTTGTCACGACAGAGGAGACCCAGTACTTC. Protein: CASSLLVTTEETQYF. The variable domain in full, with the rest retrieved from reference TRBV5-5 and TRBJ2-5, is DAGVTQSPTHLIKTRGQQVTLRCSPISGHKSVSWYQQVLGQGPQFIFQYYEKEERGRGNFPDRFSARQFPNYSSELNVNALLLGDSALYLCASSLLVTTEETQYFGPGTRLLVL.

This clonotype was seen only a few times. The V gene is TRBV6-6, the J gene TRBJ1-3; D is undetermined. Trimming pared 0 bases from V and 4 bases from J, leaving 10 bases between. This CDR3 is built from 15 residues. Germline CDR1 MNHNY, CDR2 SVGAGI (reference sequence). CDR3 nucleotides: TGTGCCAGCAGTTACTCGATCGAGGAGGGAAACACCATATATTTT. Protein: CASSYSIEEGNTIYF.